These T cell receptor beta chains were read from a single sample in a study of blood T cell repertoires in COVID-19. Data came from immunoSEQ multiplex PCR; TCRdb stores just in-frame clones and leaves some out. The sample records 25,000 to 35,000 clones, around 87% being singletons. Sequences were obtained from peripheral blood. The receptors were sampled from a man in his 60s with active COVID-19. The CDR3 runs from the conserved cysteine through the conserved F or W. The D gene is left open where the match is weak. The size of a clone is reported for some rows only, either as once, few or many, or as a class for expanded clones.

abundance: NA
d_gene: NA
j_gene: TRBJ1-2
v_gene: TRBV7-2
CDR3aa: CASSLEVGRLNGYTF
CDR3nt: TGTGCCAGCAGCTTAGAAGTAGGCAGGTTGAATGGCTACACCTTC

abundance: NA
d_gene: NA
j_gene: TRBJ2-7
v_gene: TRBV3-1/TRBV3-2
CDR3aa: CASSQDLVQGNEQYF
CDR3nt: TGTGCCAGCAGCCAAGATCTAGTACAGGGCAACGAGCAGTACTTC

abundance: NA
d_gene: NA
j_gene: TRBJ2-7
v_gene: TRBV3-1/TRBV3-2
CDR3aa: CASSHPGLGSEQYF
CDR3nt: TGTGCCAGCAGCCACCCAGGGCTCGGCAGCGAGCAGTACTTC

abundance: NA
d_gene: NA
j_gene: TRBJ1-4
v_gene: TRBV6-6
CDR3aa: CASSRDRGTEKLFF
CDR3nt: TGTGCCAGCAGTAGGGACCGCGGGACTGAAAAACTGTTTTTT

abundance: NA
d_gene: NA
j_gene: TRBJ1-4
v_gene: TRBV7-9
CDR3aa: CASSLPQKRSELFF
CDR3nt: TGTGCCAGCAGCTTACCCCAGAAAAGATCAGAACTGTTTTTT

abundance: NA
d_gene: TRBD2
j_gene: TRBJ2-6
v_gene: TRBV7-9
CDR3aa: CASSLLAGAPSGANVLTF
CDR3nt: TGTGCCAGCAGCTTATTAGCGGGGGCGCCATCTGGGGCCAACGTCCTGACTTTC

abundance: NA
d_gene: NA
j_gene: TRBJ1-2
v_gene: TRBV3-1/TRBV3-2
CDR3aa: CASSQGARAYYGYTF
CDR3nt: TGTGCCAGCAGCCAAGGTGCGAGGGCTTACTATGGCTACACCTTC

abundance: once
d_gene: TRBD1
j_gene: TRBJ2-1
v_gene: TRBV15
CDR3aa: CATSRDRTGKAFF
CDR3nt: TGTGCCACCAGCAGAGATCGGACAGGGAAGGCGTTCTTC

abundance: NA
d_gene: TRBD1
j_gene: TRBJ2-3
v_gene: TRBV11-2
CDR3aa: CASSLDWDSLSTDTQYF
CDR3nt: TGTGCCAGCAGCTTAGATTGGGACAGTCTGAGCACAGATACGCAGTATTTT

abundance: NA
d_gene: NA
j_gene: TRBJ1-2
v_gene: TRBV21-1
CDR3aa: CASSSIGGVGPHYGYTF
CDR3nt: TGTGCCAGCAGCTCTATCGGCGGGGTGGGTCCACACTATGGCTACACCTTC

abundance: once
d_gene: TRBD1
j_gene: TRBJ1-4
v_gene: TRBV5-8
CDR3aa: CASSRRGLGEKLFF
CDR3nt: TGTGCCAGCAGCAGAAGGGGGCTGGGTGAAAAACTGTTTTTT

abundance: NA
d_gene: TRBD1
j_gene: TRBJ2-1
v_gene: TRBV19
CDR3aa: CASSIPGQSYNEQFF
CDR3nt: TGTGCCAGTAGTATCCCGGGACAGAGTTACAATGAGCAGTTCTTC

abundance: NA
d_gene: TRBD2
j_gene: TRBJ2-7
v_gene: TRBV3-1/TRBV3-2
CDR3aa: CASSQEPAGAYYEQYF
CDR3nt: TGTGCCAGCAGCCAAGAACCAGCGGGGGCTTACTACGAGCAGTACTTC

abundance: NA
d_gene: NA
j_gene: TRBJ2-2
v_gene: TRBV2
CDR3aa: CASSGKRRDTGELFF
CDR3nt: TGTGCCAGCAGCGGCAAGCGGCGAGACACCGGGGAGCTGTTTTTT

abundance: NA
d_gene: NA
j_gene: TRBJ1-1
v_gene: TRBV15
CDR3aa: CATSRVGHGEGEAFF
CDR3nt: TGTGCCACCAGCAGAGTTGGACACGGGGAGGGCGAAGCTTTCTTT

abundance: NA
d_gene: TRBD1
j_gene: TRBJ1-3
v_gene: TRBV28
CDR3aa: CASSLYRDSSGNTIYF
CDR3nt: TGTGCCAGCAGTTTGTACAGGGACAGCTCTGGAAACACCATATATTTT

abundance: NA
d_gene: TRBD1
j_gene: TRBJ2-3
v_gene: TRBV9
CDR3aa: CASSGGLGQTDTQYF
CDR3nt: TGTGCCAGCAGCGGCGGACTGGGACAGACAGATACGCAGTATTTT

abundance: NA
d_gene: NA
j_gene: TRBJ1-1
v_gene: TRBV7-9
CDR3aa: CASSLDMNTEAFF
CDR3nt: TGTGCCAGCAGCCTGGACATGAACACTGAAGCTTTCTTT

abundance: NA
d_gene: TRBD2
j_gene: TRBJ2-1
v_gene: TRBV7-9
CDR3aa: CASSWNEPLAEQFF
CDR3nt: TGTGCCAGCAGCTGGAACGAGCCACTAGCGGAGCAGTTCTTC

abundance: NA
d_gene: NA
j_gene: TRBJ2-4
v_gene: TRBV7-6
CDR3aa: CASSLGDTGNIQYF
CDR3nt: TGTGCCAGCAGCTTAGGGGACACCGGAAACATTCAGTACTTC